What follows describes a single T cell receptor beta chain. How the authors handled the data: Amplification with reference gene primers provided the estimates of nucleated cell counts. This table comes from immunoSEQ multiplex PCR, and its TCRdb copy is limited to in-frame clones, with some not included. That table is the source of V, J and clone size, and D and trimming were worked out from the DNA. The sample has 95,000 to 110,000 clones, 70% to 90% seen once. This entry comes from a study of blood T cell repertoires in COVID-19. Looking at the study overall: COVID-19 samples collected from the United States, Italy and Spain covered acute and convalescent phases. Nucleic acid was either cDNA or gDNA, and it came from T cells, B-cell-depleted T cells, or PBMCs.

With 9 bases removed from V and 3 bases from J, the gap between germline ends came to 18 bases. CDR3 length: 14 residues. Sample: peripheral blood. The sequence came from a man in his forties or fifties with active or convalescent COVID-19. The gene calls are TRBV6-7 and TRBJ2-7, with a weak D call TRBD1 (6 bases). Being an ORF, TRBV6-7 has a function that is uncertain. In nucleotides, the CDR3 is TGTGCCAGTCCCTACGCAGGGGCCCTCTACGAGCAGTACTTC. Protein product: CASPYAGALYEQYF.